This T cell receptor (beta chain) appears in the sequencing data of a study of PD-L1 blockade in urothelial cancer. CDR3 size: 13 residues. CDR1 and CDR2 from the germline V gene are MNHNY and SVGAGI (reference sequence). The V segment lost 8 bases and the J segment 2 bases; nucleotides outside the gene matches: 4. This table comes from immunoSEQ multiplex PCR, and its TCRdb copy is limited to in-frame clones, with some not included. The sample yields 45,000 to 60,000 clones, more than 75% seen once. Study conclusions and caveats: Pretreatment clonality of the blood TCR repertoire below the median was predictive of superior survival.

This sample's time point: peripheral blood 6 weeks after treatment start. As to this clone: What it recognizes is unknown.

This sample comprised PBMCs, obtained around atezolizumab (anti-PD-L1) treatment. The receptor was isolated from a man aged 55 to 70 with urothelial cancer. This chain links TRBV6-6 with TRBJ1-1; 8 bases map to TRBD1. The CDR3, as DNA: TGTGCCAGCTTACAGGGGGTCAACACTGAAGCTTTCTTT. It yields the protein CASLQGVNTEAFF.